This TCR beta chain was captured by sequencing in a study of EBV T-cell therapy then PD-1 blockade in nasopharyngeal carcinoma. Worth noting for this clone: Its antigen is still unknown.

Only in-frame clones appear in the TCRdb table, and some are missing; sequencing was by immunoSEQ multiplex PCR. Of under 20,000 clones listed, less than 90% are singletons. The ends lost 2 bases at V and 3 bases at J; junction bases unmatched: 2. The length of the CDR3 is 15 residues. Germline V CDR1 and CDR2: SGHKS, YYEKEE (reference sequence). Treatment denoted: AdE1-LMPpoly-expanded autologous EBV-specific T-cell therapy followed by anti-PD-1 nivolumab. This sequence joins TRBV5-5 and TRBJ2-2, with 9 bases identical to TRBD1. The source of this sequence is a middle-aged man with nasopharyngeal carcinoma. Material: CD8+ T cells from blood, obtained at roughly day 35 from a patient whose treatment included autologous EBV-specific T cells and nivolumab. The CDR3 DNA reads TGTGCCAGCAGCTTATGGACAGGGGACACCGGGGAGCTGTTTTTT. Translation: CASSLWTGDTGELFF.